The clone carrying this T cell receptor beta chain appeared a few times. The antigen remains unidentified. This sample was included in a study of T-cell reconstitution after alpha-beta-depleted transplantation in children. Notes on the study in general: Newly produced T cells mostly provided counts and TCRbeta diversity after one year, as hyperexpanded clones declined. High day-60 TCRbeta diversity in some patients came from surviving recipient T cells and thymic progenitors.

The TCRbeta library was prepared with unique molecular identifiers. TCRdb used MiXCR to reprocess the PCR reads, holding one entry per CDR3 protein. The table has 450,000 to 550,000 distinct CDR3 sequences, 9.5% to 12% seen once. The TCR originated in a female patient between 2 and 15 years old who had a stem cell transplant for aplastic anemia, so the T cells may come from the graft donor. This specimen consisted of PBMCs, mostly from graft donor cells, obtained 180 days after TCRalphabeta/CD19-depleted stem cell transplant.

The CDR3, as DNA: TGCGCCAGCAGCTCGGGGCCCCCGGGGACCCAGTACTTC. Translating gives CASSSGPPGTQYF. This rearrangement joins TRBV5-1 to TRBJ2-5; D might be TRBD1 or TRBD2, each matching 5 bases. Germline loops: CDR1 SGHRS, CDR2 YFSETQ. Trimming pared 3 bases from V and 7 bases from J, leaving 13 bases between. This CDR3 region has 13 residues.